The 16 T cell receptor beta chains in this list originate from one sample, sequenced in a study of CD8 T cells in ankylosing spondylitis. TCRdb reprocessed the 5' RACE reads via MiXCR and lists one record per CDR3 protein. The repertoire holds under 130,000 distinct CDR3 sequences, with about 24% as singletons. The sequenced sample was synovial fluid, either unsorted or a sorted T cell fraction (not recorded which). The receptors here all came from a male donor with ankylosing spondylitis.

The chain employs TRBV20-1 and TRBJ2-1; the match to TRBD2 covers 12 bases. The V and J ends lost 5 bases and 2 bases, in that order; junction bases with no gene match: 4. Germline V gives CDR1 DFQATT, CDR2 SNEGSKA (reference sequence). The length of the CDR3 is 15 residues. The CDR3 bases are TGCAGTGCTGAGGGACTAGCGGGCGCCTACAATGAGCAGTTCTTC. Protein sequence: CSAEGLAGAYNEQFF.

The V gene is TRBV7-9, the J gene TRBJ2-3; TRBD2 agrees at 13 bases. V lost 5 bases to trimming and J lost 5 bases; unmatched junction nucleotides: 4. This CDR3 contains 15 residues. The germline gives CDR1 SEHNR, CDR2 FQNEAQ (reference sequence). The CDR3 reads CASSQRTSGGDTQYF. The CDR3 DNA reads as TGTGCCAGCAGCCAACGGACTAGCGGGGGAGATACGCAGTATTTT.

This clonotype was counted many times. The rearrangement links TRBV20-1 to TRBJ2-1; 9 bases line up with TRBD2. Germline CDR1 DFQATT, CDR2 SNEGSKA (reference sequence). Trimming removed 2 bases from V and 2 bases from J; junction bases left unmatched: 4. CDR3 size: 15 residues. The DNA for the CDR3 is TGCAGTGCTAGACCAAGCGGGAGGACCTACAATGAGCAGTTCTTC. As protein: CSARPSGRTYNEQFF.

The CDR3 sequence: CSARHQAVSYNEQFF. The CDR3 nucleotides read TGCAGTGCTAGACACCAAGCGGTCTCCTACAATGAGCAGTTCTTC. The chain employs TRBV20-1 and TRBJ2-1; the D gene is possibly TRBD2 (5 bases). Germline V gives CDR1 DFQATT, CDR2 SNEGSKA (reference sequence). The V end was cut by 2 bases, the J end by 0 bases, with 11 bases between. The CDR3 sequence is 15 residues long.

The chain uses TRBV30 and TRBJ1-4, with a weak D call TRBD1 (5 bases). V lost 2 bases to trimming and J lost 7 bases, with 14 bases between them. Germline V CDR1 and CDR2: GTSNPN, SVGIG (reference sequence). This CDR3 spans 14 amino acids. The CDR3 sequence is CAWSPGDQVEKLFF. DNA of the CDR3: TGTGCCTGGAGTCCGGGGGATCAGGTTGAAAAACTGTTTTTT. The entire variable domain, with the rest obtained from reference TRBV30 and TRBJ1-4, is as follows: SQTIHQWPATLVQPVGSPLSLECTVEGTSNPNLYWYRQAAGRGLQLLFYSVGIGQISSEVPQNLSASRPQDRQFILSSKKLLLSDSGFYLCAWSPGDQVEKLFFGSGTQLSVL.

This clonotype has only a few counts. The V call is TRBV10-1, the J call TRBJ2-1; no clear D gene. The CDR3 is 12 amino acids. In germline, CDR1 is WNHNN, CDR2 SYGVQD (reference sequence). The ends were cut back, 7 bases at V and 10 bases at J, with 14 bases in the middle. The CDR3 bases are TGCGCCAGCACCACAGACATAGGCGAGCAGTTCTTC. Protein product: CASTTDIGEQFF.

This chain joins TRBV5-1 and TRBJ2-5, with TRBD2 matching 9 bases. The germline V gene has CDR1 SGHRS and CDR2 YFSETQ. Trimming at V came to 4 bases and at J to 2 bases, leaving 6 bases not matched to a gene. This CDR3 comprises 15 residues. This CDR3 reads CASSNSGSKQETQYF. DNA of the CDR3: TGCGCCAGCAGCAATAGCGGGAGTAAGCAAGAGACCCAGTACTTC.

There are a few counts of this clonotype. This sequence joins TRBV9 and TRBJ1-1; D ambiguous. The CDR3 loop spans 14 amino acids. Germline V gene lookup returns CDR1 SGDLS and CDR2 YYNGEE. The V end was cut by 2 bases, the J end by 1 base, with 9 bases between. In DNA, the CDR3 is TGTGCCAGCAGCGTGGGGAGCGGGAACACTGAAGCTTTCTTT. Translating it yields CASSVGSGNTEAFF.

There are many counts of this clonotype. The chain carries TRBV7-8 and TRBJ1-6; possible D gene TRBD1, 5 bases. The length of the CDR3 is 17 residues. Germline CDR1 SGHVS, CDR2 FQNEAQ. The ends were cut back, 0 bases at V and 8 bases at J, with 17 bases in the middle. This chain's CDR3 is CASSLALPGRVDSPLHF. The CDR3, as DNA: TGTGCCAGCAGCTTAGCGCTTCCGGGACGAGTGGATTCACCCCTCCACTTT. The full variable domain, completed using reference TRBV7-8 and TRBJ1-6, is GAGVSQSPRYKVAKRGQDVALRCDPISGHVSLFWYQQALGQGPEFLTYFQNEAQLDKSGLPSDRFFAERPEGSVSTLKIQRTQQEDSAVYLCASSLALPGRVDSPLHFGNGTRLTVT.

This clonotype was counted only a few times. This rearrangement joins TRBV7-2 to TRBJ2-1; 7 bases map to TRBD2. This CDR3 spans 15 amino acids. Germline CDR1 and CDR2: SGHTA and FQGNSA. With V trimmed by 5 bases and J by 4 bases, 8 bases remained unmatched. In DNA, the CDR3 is TGTGCCAGCAGCCAAAGCGGGACCCCGTACAATGAGCAGTTCTTC. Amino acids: CASSQSGTPYNEQFF.

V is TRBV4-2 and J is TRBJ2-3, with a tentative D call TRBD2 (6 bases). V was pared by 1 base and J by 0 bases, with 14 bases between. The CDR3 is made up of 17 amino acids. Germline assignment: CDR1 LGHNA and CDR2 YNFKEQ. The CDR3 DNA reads TGTGCCAGCAGCCAAGGACGGGCGGGAACTAGCACAGATACGCAGTATTTT. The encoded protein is CASSQGRAGTSTDTQYF.

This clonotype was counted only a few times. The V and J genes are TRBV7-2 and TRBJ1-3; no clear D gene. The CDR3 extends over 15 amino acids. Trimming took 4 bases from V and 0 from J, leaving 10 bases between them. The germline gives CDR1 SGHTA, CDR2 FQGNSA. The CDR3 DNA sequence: TGTGCCAGCAGCTACGGGCCAAACTCTGGAAACACCATATATTTT. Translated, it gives CASSYGPNSGNTIYF.

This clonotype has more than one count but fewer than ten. CDR3 DNA: TGTGCCAGCAGCGTAAACAGGGACACTGAAGCTTTCTTT. Encoded protein: CASSVNRDTEAFF. This sequence joins TRBV7-2 and TRBJ1-1; a possible D gene is TRBD1 (6 bases). Trimming left V 5 bases short and J 3 bases short, with 10 bases between. The germline V gene has CDR1 SGHTA and CDR2 FQGNSA. The CDR3 covers 13 residues. Variable domain in full (rest from reference TRBV7-2 and TRBJ1-1): GAGVSQSPSNKVTEKGKDVELRCDPISGHTALYWYRQSLGQGLEFLIYFQGNSAPDKSGLPSDRFSAERTGGSVSTLTIQRTQQEDSAVYLCASSVNRDTEAFFGQGTRLTVV.

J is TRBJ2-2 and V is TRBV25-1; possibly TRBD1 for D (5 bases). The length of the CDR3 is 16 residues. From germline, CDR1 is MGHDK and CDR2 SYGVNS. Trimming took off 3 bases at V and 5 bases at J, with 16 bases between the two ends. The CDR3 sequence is CASSDFGREKTGELFF. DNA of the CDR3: TGTGCCAGCAGTGACTTTGGCAGGGAAAAAACCGGGGAGCTGTTTTTT.

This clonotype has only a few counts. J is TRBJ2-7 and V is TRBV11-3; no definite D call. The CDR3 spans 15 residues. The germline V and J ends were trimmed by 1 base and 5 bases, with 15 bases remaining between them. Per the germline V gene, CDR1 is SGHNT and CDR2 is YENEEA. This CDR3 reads CASSLVGLPTHEQYV. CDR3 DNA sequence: TGTGCCAGCAGCTTAGTCGGTCTGCCCACTCACGAGCAGTACGTC.

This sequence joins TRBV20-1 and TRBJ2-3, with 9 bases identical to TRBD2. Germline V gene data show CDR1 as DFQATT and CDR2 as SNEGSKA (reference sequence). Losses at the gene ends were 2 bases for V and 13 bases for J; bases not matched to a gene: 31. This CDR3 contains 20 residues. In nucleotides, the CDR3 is TGCAGTGCTAGAATGCCGCCCGGGACTAGCTACAGTAGAGGCCGATACGTGGAGTATTTT. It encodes CSARMPPGTSYSRGRYVEYF.